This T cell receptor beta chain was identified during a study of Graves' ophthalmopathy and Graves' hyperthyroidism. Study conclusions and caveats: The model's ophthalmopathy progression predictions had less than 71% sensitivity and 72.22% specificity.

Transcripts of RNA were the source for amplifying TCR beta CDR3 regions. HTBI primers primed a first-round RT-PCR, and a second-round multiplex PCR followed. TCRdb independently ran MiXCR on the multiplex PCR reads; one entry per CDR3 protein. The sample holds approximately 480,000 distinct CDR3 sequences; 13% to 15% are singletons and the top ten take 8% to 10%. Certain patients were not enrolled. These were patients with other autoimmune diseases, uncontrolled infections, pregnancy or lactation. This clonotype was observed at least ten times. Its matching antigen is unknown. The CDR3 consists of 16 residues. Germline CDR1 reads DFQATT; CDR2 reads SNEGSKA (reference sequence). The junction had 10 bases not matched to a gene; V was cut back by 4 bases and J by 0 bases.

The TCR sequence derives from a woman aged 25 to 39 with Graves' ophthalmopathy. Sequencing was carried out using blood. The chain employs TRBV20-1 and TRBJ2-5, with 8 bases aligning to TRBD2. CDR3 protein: CSAISPSGGHQETQYF. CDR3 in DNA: TGCAGTGCTATTTCTCCCAGCGGGGGTCACCAAGAGACCCAGTACTTC.